What follows is one T cell receptor beta chain and its context. No antigen is known for it. This CDR3 region has 15 residues. Between the trimmed V and J ends, which lost 3 bases and 4 bases, there was a span of 16 bases. Per germline, CDR1 SGHDN and CDR2 FVKESK. The data derive from a study of T cell responses to AZD1222 COVID-19 vaccine. Whole-study results and caveats: White British donors predominated, females outnumbered males, and clonal diversity was possibly underestimated. The study identified only a handful of AZD1222 recipients as seropositive at baseline. Samples come after the peak T cell response, not at day 14.

The protocol was immunoSEQ multiplex PCR, while the TCRdb copy is restricted to in-frame clones and leaves out a portion. Of fewer than 150,000 clones in the sample, more than 75% are singletons; the top ten hold about 3%. V and J are TRBV14 and TRBJ2-7; possible D gene TRBD2, 6 bases. The receptor comes from an adult who received the AZD1222 COVID-19 vaccine. This sample comprised peripheral blood, obtained 28 days after the second AZD1222 dose. CDR3 in DNA: TGTGCCAGCAGCCACTCCGGGACTGCAGGGTACGAGCAGTACTTC. It is translated as CASSHSGTAGYEQYF.